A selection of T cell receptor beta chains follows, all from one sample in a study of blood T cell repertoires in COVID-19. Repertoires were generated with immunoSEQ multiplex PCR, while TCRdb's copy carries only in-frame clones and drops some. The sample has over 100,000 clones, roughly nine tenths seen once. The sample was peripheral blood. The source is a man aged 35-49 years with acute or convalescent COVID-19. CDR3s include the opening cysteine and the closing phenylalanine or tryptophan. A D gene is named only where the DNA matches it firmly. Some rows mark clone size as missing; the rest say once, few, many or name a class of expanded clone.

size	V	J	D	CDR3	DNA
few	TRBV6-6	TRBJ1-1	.	CASSYSITEAFF	TGTGCCAGCAGTTACTCTATTACTGAAGCTTTCTTT
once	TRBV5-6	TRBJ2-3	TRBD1	CASTPGPGQGTDTQYF	TGTGCCAGCACCCCAGGGCCGGGACAGGGAACAGATACGCAGTATTTT
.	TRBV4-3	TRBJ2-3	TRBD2	CASSPMRGDTDTQYF	TGCGCCAGCAGCCCAATGCGGGGGGACACAGATACGCAGTATTTT
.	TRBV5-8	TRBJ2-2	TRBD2	CASRTSGGGITGELFF	TGTGCCAGCAGAACAAGTGGCGGGGGGATCACCGGGGAGCTGTTTTTT
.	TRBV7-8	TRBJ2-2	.	CASSLTDAGELFF	TGTGCCAGCAGTCTCACAGATGCCGGGGAGCTGTTTTTT
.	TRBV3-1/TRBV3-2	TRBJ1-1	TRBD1	CASSPSSGGWNTEAFF	TGTGCCAGCAGCCCAAGTTCAGGGGGCTGGAACACTGAAGCTTTCTTT
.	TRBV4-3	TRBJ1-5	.	CASSQDRGNNQPQHF	TGCGCCAGCAGCCAAGACAGGGGAAACAATCAGCCCCAGCATTTT
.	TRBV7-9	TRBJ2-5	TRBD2	CASTRLAGETQYF	TGTGCCAGCACCAGACTAGCGGGAGAGACCCAGTACTTC
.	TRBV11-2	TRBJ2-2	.	CASSLGRIPPGGRTGELFF	TGTGCCAGCAGCTTAGGAAGGATACCCCCCGGGGGACGTACCGGGGAGCTGTTTTTT
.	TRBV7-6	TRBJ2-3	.	CASSLAGGSADTQYF	TGTGCCAGCAGCTTAGCTGGGGGGAGTGCAGATACGCAGTATTTT
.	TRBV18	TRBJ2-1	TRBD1	CASSPSDRVNEQFF	TGTGCCAGCTCACCAAGCGACAGGGTCAATGAGCAGTTCTTC
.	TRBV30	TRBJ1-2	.	CAWSEAGDYGYTF	TGTGCCTGGAGTGAGGCAGGGGACTATGGCTACACCTTC
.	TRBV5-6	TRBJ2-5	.	CASSLPSGAQETQYF	TGTGCCAGCAGCTTACCCAGCGGAGCCCAAGAGACCCAGTACTTC
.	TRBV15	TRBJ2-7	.	CATSRVQGIPYEQYF	TGTGCCACCAGCAGAGTACAGGGAATTCCGTACGAGCAGTACTTC
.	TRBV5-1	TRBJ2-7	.	CASSLGGGIYEQYF	TGCGCCAGCAGCTTGGGAGGGGGAATCTACGAGCAGTACTTC
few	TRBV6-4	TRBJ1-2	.	CASSPRGGQGLYYGYTF	TGTGCCAGCAGTCCCCGAGGTGGTCAGGGATTATACTATGGCTACACCTTC
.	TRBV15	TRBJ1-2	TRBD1	CATSDHRGTNYGYTF	TGTGCCACCAGCGATCACAGGGGTACTAACTATGGCTACACCTTC
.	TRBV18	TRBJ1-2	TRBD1	CASSLKTGSDYGYTF	TGTGCCAGCTCACTCAAGACAGGGTCGGACTATGGCTACACCTTC
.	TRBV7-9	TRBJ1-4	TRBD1	CASNPLAGQGASNEKLFF	TGTGCCAGCAACCCACTAGCGGGACAGGGGGCCTCTAATGAAAAACTGTTTTTT
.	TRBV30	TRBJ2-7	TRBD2	CAWSTGTSFSEQYF	TGTGCCTGGAGTACCGGGACTAGTTTCTCCGAGCAGTACTTC
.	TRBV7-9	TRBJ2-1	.	CASSLYLIEDNYNEQFF	TGTGCCAGCAGCTTGTACCTTATTGAGGACAACTACAATGAGCAGTTCTTC
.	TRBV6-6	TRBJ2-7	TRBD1	CASSPRQGASYEQYF	TGTGCCAGCAGCCCGAGACAGGGGGCCTCCTACGAGCAGTACTTC
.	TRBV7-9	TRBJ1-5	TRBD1	CASSAGTDSNQPQHF	TGTGCCAGCAGCGCCGGGACAGATAGCAATCAGCCCCAGCATTTT
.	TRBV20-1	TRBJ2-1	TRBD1	CSASRGNEQFF	TGCAGTGCTAGCAGGGGGAATGAGCAGTTCTTC
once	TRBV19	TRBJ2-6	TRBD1	CASTHRGLVSGANVLTF	TGTGCCAGTACCCACAGGGGTCTTGTTTCTGGGGCCAACGTCCTGACTTTC
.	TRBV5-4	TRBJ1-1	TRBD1	CASSFQGAGTEAFF	TGTGCCAGCAGCTTTCAGGGGGCAGGGACTGAAGCTTTCTTT
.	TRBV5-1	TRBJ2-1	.	CASSLAGESSYNEQFF	TGCGCCAGCAGCTTGGCGGGTGAGAGCTCCTACAATGAGCAGTTCTTC
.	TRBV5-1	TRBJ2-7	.	CASSLDSGTYEQYF	TGCGCCAGCAGCTTGGATTCGGGGACCTACGAGCAGTACTTC
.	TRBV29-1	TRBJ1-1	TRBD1	CSVSLGTGDPNTEAFF	TGCAGCGTGAGCCTGGGGACAGGTGACCCGAACACTGAAGCTTTCTTT